Listed below are T cell receptor beta chains from one sample, sequenced in a study of regulatory T cells in long-lasting Graves disease. TCRdb re-called the multiplex PCR reads with MiXCR, one entry per CDR3 protein. This sample yields about 220,000 distinct CDR3 sequences, of which around 20% are seen a single time; 12% belongs to the top ten. This sample was also put to use in a study of T cells in Graves' hyperthyroidism and ophthalmopathy.

The sample in question was peripheral blood mononuclear cells (PBMCs), obtained at new diagnosis, from a patient treated with antithyroid drugs. These receptors were taken from a woman in her 30s with Graves disease. Both conserved end residues are part of each CDR3. Fields, in order: clone size, V gene, D gene, J gene, CDR3 DNA, CDR3 protein. The D gene is left open where the match is weak. A row's size may be missing; if present it is once, few, many or a size class.

many,TRBV10-2,TRBD2,TRBJ2-3,TGCGCCAGCATGAGCGGGGGGGCGGAAGATACGCAGTATTTT,CASMSGGAEDTQYF
many,TRBV12-3/TRBV12-4,NA,TRBJ1-2,TGTGCCAGCAGTTCCACACCGACAGGAAGGGTGGGGGGCTACACCTTC,CASSSTPTGRVGGYTF
NA,TRBV2,TRBD2,TRBJ2-3,TGTGCCAGCAGTGGCACTAGCGGGAGATTAGGGAATACGCAGTATTTT,CASSGTSGRLGNTQYF
many,TRBV6-5,NA,TRBJ1-3,TGTGCCAGCAGTTACAGCAGTTCAGGAAACACCATATATTTT,CASSYSSSGNTIYF
many,TRBV11-2,NA,TRBJ2-1,TGTGCCAGCAGCCCCCCTCGGGGTGGAATAATACGCAATGAGCAGTTCTTC,CASSPPRGGIIRNEQFF
many,TRBV29-1,NA,TRBJ2-3,TGCAGCGTTGTGTGGTTACGGGACACCTACACAGATACGCAGTATTTT,CSVVWLRDTYTDTQYF
NA,TRBV11-3,TRBD1,TRBJ2-2,TGTGCCAGCAGCTCCCCCCGGACAGGGAGGTTGGGAGGGGAGCTGTTTTTT,CASSSPRTGRLGGELFF
NA,TRBV2,TRBD2,TRBJ2-3,TGTGCCAGCAGGTTTCTAGCGGGAGGCACAGATACGCAGTATTTT,CASRFLAGGTDTQYF
many,TRBV30,NA,TRBJ1-6,TGTGCCTGGACACTTCCGGACTATAATTCACCCCTCCACTTT,CAWTLPDYNSPLHF
many,TRBV18,TRBD1,TRBJ2-1,TGTGCCAGCTCACGCGGACAGGGCACTGGCAATGAGCAGTTCTTC,CASSRGQGTGNEQFF
NA,TRBV27,NA,TRBJ2-3,TGTGCCAGCAGTTTATCGGTTTTTCAGGGCCACGAAGATACGCAGTATTTT,CASSLSVFQGHEDTQYF
many,TRBV4-2,TRBD2,TRBJ2-7,TGTGCCAGCAGCCAAGGTCTAGCGGGGGGGTACTCCTACGAGCAGTACTTC,CASSQGLAGGYSYEQYF
many,TRBV7-9,TRBD2,TRBJ2-2,TGTGCCAGCAGCTTAGGTCAAGCGGGACCGATTCCGAACACCGGGGAGCTGTTTTTT,CASSLGQAGPIPNTGELFF
few,TRBV5-5,NA,TRBJ2-7,TGTGCCAGCAGCCCAGGGGCCGGTCCCTACGAGCAGTACTTC,CASSPGAGPYEQYF
NA,TRBV28,TRBD1,TRBJ1-5,TGTGCCAGCATCCTGGACAGGGTGGGGGATCAGCCCCAGCATTTT,CASILDRVGDQPQHF
NA,TRBV20-1,TRBD2,TRBJ2-2,TGCAGTGCTGTGACTAGCGGGAGTGTCGGGGAGCTGTTTTTT,CSAVTSGSVGELFF
NA,TRBV18,NA,TRBJ1-4,TGTGCCAGCTCGCTAGGGGGGCCAACTAATGAAAAACTGTTTTTT,CASSLGGPTNEKLFF
NA,TRBV12-3/TRBV12-4,TRBD2,TRBJ2-7,TGTGCCAGCAGGCAAGCGGGGCGGGCCTACGAGCAGTACTTC,CASRQAGRAYEQYF
many,TRBV5-6,TRBD2,TRBJ2-7,TGTGCCAGCAGCTTGGGACCGGGACTAGGATCCTACGAGCAGTACTTC,CASSLGPGLGSYEQYF